This T cell receptor beta chain was observed in a study of T cells after yellow fever vaccination. After removal of 8 bases from V and 5 bases from J, the junction contained 5 bases not matched to a gene. CDR1 is SGHTA and CDR2 is FQGNSA in the germline V gene. The CDR3 length is 15 residues. TCRdb reprocessed the 5' RACE reads with MiXCR, giving one entry per CDR3 protein. The data contain 300,000 to 350,000 distinct CDR3 sequences, around 4.1% of them seen just once; the ten biggest clones take up more than 20%. This clonotype was detected ten times or more. This clonotype originated in a man younger than 30 who received the YFV17D yellow fever vaccine. This chain links TRBV7-2 with TRBJ2-5, with 16 bases matching TRBD2. The sample consisted of PBMCs, taken 5 days after the yellow fever booster vaccination. The CDR3 DNA follows: TGTGCCAGCGGGACTAGCGGGGGGGCTCGGGAGACCCAGTACTTC. Its translation is CASGTSGGARETQYF.